This T cell receptor beta chain was recovered during a study of blood T cell repertoires in COVID-19. Study in general: Sources were T cells, B-cell-depleted T cells, or PBMCs; the material itself was cDNA or gDNA.

This clone was seen a single time. Authors' data handling: Using reference gene primer amplification, nucleated cell counts were estimated. Profiled with immunoSEQ multiplex PCR; TCRdb holds only in-frame clones, not every one. V, J and clone size derive from that table, while D and trimming were established from the DNA sequence. This repertoire shows around 100,000 clones, 80% to 90% found once; its top ten account for 4.5% to 6.5%. Source material: peripheral blood. This clonotype originated in a human donor in a cohort sampled during active COVID-19.

The CDR3 DNA sequence: TGTGCCAGCACGGACAGGGTTTCCTACGAGCAGTACTTC. As protein: CASTDRVSYEQYF. The chain has TRBV5-6 and TRBJ2-7; 8 bases fit TRBD1. The CDR3 is 13 amino acids. CDR1 and CDR2 (germline): SGHDT, YYEEEE. The V segment lost 6 bases and the J segment 1 base; nucleotides outside the gene matches: 3.